This T cell receptor beta chain was found in a study of control samples from healthy donors and cancer patients. TCRdb's table, derived via immunoSEQ multiplex PCR, lists solely in-frame clones and lacks some. The sample includes some 74,000 clones, approximately 94% of them seen just once. V lost 2 bases, J lost 2 bases, and 13 bases lay in between. CDR3 size: 16 residues. The germline gives CDR1 SGHNT, CDR2 YENEEA. The TCR comes from a woman aged 25 to 39 in good health. V and J are TRBV11-3 and TRBJ1-3; the D gene is possibly TRBD1 (5 bases). The sequenced sample consisted of blood. CDR3 DNA sequence: TGTGCCAGCAGCTTAACGCAGGGCGGTCCTGGAAACACCATATATTTT. It encodes CASSLTQGGPGNTIYF.